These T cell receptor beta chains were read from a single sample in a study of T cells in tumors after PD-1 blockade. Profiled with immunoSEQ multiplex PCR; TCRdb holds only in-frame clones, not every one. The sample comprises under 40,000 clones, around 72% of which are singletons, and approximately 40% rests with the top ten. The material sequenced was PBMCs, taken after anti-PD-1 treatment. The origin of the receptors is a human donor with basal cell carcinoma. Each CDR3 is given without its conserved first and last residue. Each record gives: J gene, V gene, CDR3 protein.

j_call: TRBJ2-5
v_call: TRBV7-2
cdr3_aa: ASSLAGRQETQY

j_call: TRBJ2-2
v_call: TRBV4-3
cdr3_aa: ASSQVDAGKTVATGELF

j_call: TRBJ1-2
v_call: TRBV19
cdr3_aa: ASSIKPTSYGYT

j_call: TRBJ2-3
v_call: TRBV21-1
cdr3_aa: ASSPRGGESTDTQY

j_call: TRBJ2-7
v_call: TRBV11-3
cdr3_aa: ASSRGLLYEQY

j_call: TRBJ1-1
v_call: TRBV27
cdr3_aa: ASSLSGSLEGTEAF

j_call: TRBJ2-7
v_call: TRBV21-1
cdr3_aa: ASSKRGGSYEQY

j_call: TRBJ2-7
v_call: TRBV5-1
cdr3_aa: ASSSSAGVRSYEQY

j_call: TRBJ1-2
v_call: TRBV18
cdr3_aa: ASSLDFTEGYT

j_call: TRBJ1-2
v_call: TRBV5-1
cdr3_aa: ASSLYTDQTYGYT

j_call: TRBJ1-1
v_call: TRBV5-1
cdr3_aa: ASSHLTSNTEAF

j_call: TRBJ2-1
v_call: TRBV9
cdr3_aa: ASSIRLADYNEQF

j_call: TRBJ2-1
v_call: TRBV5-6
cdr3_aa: ASSLLASGGPLYNEQF

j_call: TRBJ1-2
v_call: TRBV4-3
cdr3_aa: ASSQGPGQGRRNGYT

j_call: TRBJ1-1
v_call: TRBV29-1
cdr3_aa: SAASIENTEAF

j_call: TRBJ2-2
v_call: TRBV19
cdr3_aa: ASSLQGALTGELF

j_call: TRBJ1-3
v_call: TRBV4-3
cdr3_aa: ASSQDAGGSGNTIY

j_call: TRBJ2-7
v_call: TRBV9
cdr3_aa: ASSVAGTSSSEQY

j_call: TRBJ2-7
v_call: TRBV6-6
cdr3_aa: ASSPSGTGSYEQY

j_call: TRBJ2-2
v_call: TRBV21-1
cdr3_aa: ASSKSPGQGAAGELF

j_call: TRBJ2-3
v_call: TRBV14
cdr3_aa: ASSQTGQLTDTQY

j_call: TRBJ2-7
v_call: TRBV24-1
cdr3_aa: ATSDRTGEPQY

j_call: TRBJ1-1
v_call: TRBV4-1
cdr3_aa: ASSQMGQRRGNTEAF

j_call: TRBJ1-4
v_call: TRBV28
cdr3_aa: AIGQGSTNEKLF

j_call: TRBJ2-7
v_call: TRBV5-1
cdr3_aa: ASSLAGLVYEQY

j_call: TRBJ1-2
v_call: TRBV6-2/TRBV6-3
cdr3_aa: ASSPTGSNGYT

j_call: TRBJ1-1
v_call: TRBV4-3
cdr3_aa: ASSPKVGRRVNTEAF

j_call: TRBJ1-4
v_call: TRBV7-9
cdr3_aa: ASSSRQGSNEKLF

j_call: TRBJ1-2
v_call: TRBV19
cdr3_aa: ASSHTTGGIGYT

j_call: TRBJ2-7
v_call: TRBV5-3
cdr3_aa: ARSLGLGYEQY

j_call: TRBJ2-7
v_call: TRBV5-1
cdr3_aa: ASSRGQGIGEQY

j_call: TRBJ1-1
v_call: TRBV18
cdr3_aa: ASSLQGGTEAF

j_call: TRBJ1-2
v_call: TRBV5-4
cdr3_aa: ASSLDRNYGYT

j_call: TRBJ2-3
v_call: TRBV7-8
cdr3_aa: ASSLELFYTQY

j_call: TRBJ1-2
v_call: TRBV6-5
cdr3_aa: ASSLLGTGGRYGYT

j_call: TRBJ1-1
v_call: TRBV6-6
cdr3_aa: ASSYGRTEAF

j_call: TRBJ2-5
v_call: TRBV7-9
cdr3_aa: ASSPHLLKQETQY

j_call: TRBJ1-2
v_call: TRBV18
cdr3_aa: ASSPFQGYDGYT

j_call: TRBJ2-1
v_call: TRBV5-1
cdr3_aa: ASSLEGQGMGNEQF

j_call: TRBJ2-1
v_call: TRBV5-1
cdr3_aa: ASSSPFLEGTYNEQF

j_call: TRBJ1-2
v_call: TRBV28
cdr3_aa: ASSPGGLYGYT

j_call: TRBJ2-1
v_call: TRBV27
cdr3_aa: ASSFFLAGVREQF

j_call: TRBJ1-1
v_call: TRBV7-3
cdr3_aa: ASRLTGEQGEAF

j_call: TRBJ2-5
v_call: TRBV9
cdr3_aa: ASSVDLGGGQETQY

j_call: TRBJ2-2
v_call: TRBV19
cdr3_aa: ASSTIGNTGELF

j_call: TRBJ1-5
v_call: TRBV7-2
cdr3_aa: ASSLALAGQPQH

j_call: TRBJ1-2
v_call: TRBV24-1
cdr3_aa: ATSDSGQGIIWGYT

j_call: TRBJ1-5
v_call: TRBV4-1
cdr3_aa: ASSQEPPGSGQPQH

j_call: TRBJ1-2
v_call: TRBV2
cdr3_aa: ASSPGQLRGYT

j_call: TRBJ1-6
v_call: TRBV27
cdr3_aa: ASGQGQGNSPLH